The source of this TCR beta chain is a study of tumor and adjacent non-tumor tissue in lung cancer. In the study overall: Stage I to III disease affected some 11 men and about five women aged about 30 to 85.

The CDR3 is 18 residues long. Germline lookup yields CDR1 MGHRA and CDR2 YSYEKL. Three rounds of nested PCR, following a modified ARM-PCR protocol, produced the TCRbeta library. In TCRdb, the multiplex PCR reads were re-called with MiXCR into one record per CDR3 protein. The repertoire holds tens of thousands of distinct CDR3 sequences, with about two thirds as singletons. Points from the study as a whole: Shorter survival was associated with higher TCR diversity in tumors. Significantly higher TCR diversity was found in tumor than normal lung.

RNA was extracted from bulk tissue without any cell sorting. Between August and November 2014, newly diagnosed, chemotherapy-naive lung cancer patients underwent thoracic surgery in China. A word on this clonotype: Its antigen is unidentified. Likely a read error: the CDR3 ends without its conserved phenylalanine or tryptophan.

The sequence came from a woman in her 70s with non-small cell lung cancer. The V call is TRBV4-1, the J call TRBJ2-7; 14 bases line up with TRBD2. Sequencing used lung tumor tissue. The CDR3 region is CVSSQEGLAGAHPYEQYS. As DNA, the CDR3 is TGCGTCAGCAGTCAAGAGGGACTAGCGGGAGCTCATCCCTACGAGCAGTACTCC.